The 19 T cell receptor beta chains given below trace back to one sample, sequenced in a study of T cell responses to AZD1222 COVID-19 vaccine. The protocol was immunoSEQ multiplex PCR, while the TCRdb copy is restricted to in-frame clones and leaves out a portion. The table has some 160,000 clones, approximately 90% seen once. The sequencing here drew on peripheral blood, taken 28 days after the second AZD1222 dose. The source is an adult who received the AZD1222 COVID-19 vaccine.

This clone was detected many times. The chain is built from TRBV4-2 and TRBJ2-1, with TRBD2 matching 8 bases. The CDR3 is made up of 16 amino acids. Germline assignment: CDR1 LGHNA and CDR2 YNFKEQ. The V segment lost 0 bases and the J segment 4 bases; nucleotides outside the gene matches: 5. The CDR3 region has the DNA TGTGCCAGCAGCCAAGACGGGGGGGCCGGGTACAATGAGCAGTTCTTC. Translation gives CASSQDGGAGYNEQFF.

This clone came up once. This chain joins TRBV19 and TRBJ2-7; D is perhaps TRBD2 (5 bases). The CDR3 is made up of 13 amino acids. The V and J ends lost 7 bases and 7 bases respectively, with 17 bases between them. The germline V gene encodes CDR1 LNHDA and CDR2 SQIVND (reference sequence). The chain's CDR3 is CASNPRGSREQYF. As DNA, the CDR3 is TGTGCCAGTAACCCGAGAGGGAGTAGGGAGCAGTACTTC.

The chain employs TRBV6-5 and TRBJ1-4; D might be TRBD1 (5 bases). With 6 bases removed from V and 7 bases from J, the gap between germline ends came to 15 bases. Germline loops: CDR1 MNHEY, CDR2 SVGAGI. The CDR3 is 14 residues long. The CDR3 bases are TGTGCCAGCAGACCCGCCAGGGTAGTTGAAAAACTGTTTTTT. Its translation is CASRPARVVEKLFF.

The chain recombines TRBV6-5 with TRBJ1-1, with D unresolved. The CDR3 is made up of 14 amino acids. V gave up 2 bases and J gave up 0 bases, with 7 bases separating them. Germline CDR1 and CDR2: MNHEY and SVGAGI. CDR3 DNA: TGTGCCAGCAGTTACGGTGGGGTGAACACTGAAGCTTTCTTT. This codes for CASSYGGVNTEAFF.

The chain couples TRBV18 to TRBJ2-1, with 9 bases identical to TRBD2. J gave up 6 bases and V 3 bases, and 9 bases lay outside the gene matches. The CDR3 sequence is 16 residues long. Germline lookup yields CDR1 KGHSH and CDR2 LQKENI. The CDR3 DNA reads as TGTGCCAGCTCACCCCCGGGACTAGCCCAGATCAATGAGCAGTTCTTC. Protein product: CASSPPGLAQINEQFF.

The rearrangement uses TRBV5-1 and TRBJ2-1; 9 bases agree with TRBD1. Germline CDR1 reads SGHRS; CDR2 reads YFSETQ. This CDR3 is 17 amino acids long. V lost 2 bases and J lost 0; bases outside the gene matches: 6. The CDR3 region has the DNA TGCGCCAGCAGCTTACCTAAGACAGGGGGCTCCTACAATGAGCAGTTCTTC. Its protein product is CASSLPKTGGSYNEQFF.

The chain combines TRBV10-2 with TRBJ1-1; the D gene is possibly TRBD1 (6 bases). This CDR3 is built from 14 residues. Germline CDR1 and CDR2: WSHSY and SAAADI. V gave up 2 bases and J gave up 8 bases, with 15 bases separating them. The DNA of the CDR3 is TGCGCCAGCAGTGAGGGGGGCCCGGGACAAGAAGCTTTCTTT. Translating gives CASSEGGPGQEAFF.

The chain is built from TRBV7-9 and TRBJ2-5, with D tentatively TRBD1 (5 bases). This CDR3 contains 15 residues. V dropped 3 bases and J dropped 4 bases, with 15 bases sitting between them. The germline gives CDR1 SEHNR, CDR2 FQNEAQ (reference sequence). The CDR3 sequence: CASSFPPRQGETQYF. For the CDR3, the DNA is TGTGCCAGCAGCTTCCCGCCTCGGCAGGGAGAGACCCAGTACTTC.

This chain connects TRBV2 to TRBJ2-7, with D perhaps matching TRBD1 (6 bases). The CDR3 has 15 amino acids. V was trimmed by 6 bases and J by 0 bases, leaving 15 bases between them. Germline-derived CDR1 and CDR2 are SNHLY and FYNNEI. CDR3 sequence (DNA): TGTGCCAGCAGCCTACAGGGACACAGCTCCTACGAGCAGTACTTC. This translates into CASSLQGHSSYEQYF.

The CDR3 here is CASTGGGRNQPQHF. The DNA of the CDR3 is TGTGCCAGCACCGGAGGAGGGCGCAATCAGCCCCAGCATTTT. The genes are TRBV6-5 and TRBJ1-5; no reliable D call. V was pared by 7 bases and J by 2 bases, with 12 bases between. The germline V gene has CDR1 MNHEY and CDR2 SVGAGI. The CDR3 is 14 residues long.

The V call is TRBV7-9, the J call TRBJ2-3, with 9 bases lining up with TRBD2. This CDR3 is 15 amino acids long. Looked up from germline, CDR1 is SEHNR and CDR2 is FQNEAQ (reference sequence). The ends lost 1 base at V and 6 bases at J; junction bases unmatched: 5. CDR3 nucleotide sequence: TGTGCCAGCAGCTTAGTGGGACTAGCACCCGATACGCAGTATTTT. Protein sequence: CASSLVGLAPDTQYF.

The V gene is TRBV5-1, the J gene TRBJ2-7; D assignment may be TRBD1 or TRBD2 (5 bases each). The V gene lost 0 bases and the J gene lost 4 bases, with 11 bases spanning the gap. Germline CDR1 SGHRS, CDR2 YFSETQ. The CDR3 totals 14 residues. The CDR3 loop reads CASSLEPGRYEQYF. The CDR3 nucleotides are TGCGCCAGCAGCTTGGAACCGGGGCGATACGAGCAGTACTTC. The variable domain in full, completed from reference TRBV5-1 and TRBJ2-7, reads KAGVTQTPRYLIKTRGQQVTLSCSPISGHRSVSWYQQTPGQGLQFLFEYFSETQRNKGNFPGRFSGRQFSNSRSEMNVSTLELGDSALYLCASSLEPGRYEQYFGPGTRLTVT.

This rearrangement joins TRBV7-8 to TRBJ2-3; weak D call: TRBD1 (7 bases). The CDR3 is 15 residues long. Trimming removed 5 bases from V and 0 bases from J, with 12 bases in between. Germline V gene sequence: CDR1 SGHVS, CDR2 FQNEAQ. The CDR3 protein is CASSMEGQSTDTQYF. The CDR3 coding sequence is TGTGCCAGCAGCATGGAGGGACAGAGCACAGATACGCAGTATTTT.

The CDR3 loop is CASSQDQGAQQQYF. CDR3 DNA sequence: TGCGCCAGCAGCCAAGATCAAGGGGCGCAGCAGCAGTACTTC. V and J are TRBV4-3 and TRBJ2-7, with TRBD1 as a possible D gene (5 bases). Germline-derived CDR1 and CDR2 are LGHNA and YSLEER. V was clipped by 0 bases and J by 8 bases, with 14 bases between them. The CDR3 is made up of 14 amino acids.

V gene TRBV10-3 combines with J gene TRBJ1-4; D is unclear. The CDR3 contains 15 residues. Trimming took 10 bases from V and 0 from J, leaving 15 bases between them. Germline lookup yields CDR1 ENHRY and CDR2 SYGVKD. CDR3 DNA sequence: TGTGCCACCTCGACCGCGTCGGCAACTAATGAAAAACTGTTTTTT. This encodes CATSTASATNEKLFF.

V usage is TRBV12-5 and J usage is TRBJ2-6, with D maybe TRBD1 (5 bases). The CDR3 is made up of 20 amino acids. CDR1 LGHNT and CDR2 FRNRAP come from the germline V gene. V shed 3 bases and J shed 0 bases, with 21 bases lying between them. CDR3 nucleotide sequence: TGTGCTAGTGGTTTAAGGGTATGGGCAGCGACAGCCTCTGGGGCCAACGTCCTGACTTTC. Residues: CASGLRVWAATASGANVLTF.

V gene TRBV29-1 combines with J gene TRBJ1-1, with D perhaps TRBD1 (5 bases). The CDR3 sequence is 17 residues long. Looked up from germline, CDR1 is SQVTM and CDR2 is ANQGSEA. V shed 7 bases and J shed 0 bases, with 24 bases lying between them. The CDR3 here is CSARPPVQGTMNTEAFF. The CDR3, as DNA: TGCAGCGCCCGCCCCCCGGTTCAGGGCACTATGAACACTGAAGCTTTCTTT.

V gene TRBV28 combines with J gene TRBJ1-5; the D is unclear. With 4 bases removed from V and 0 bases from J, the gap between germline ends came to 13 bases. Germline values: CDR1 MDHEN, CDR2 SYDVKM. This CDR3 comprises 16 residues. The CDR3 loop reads CASSYPPRDSNQPQHF. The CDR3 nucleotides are TGTGCCAGCAGTTACCCGCCCCGGGATAGCAATCAGCCCCAGCATTTT.

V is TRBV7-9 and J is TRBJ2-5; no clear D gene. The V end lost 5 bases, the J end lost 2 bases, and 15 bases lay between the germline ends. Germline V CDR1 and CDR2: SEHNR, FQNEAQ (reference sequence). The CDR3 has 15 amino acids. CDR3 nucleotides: TGTGCCAGCAGCCCACCTCGTCGGAGTCAAGAGACCCAGTACTTC. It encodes CASSPPRRSQETQYF.